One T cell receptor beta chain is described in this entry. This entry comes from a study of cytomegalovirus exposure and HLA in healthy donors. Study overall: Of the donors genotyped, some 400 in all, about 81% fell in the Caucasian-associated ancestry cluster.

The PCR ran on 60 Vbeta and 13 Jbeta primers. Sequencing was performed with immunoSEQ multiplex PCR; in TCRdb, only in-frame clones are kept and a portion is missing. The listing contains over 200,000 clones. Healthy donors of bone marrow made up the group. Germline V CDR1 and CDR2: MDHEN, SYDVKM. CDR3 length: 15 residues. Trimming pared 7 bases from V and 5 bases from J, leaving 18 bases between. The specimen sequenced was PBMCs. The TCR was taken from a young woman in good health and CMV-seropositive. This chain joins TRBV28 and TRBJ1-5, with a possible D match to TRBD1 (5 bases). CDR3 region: CASTSGGGGDQPQHF. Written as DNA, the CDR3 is TGTGCCAGCACCTCAGGCGGGGGTGGGGATCAGCCCCAGCATTTT.